The 18 T cell receptor beta chains reported below all come from one sample, sequenced in a study of shared clonotypes between healthy human individuals (TCRdb year 2020). Library preparation was by the immunoSEQ multiplex PCR assay. The table comes from immuneACCESS by way of TCRdb, which keeps in-frame sequences with V and J called. Part of the clones is missing from these tables; in studies checked, under half for an unresolved V gene and the rest for unknown reasons. The table for this sample lists some 2,500,000 clones; approximately 90% of them were counted only once. About 0.41% of the sample is held by the ten biggest clonotypes. The material sequenced was naive CD4+ T cells from PBMCs. The cell subset or site label on this specimen signifies: CD45RA+ positively selected. These receptor sequences come from a man between 18 and 35 years old in good health. Some clones in this sample may be carry-over from other donors' samples.

The chain carries TRBV11-1 and TRBJ2-7; TRBD1 matches 8 bases. The CDR3 contains 14 residues. The ends lost 5 bases at V and 3 bases at J; junction bases unmatched: 6. In germline, CDR1 is SGHAT, CDR2 FQDESV (reference sequence). CDR3 sequence reads: CASSPRDRIYEQYF. As DNA, the CDR3 is TGTGCCAGCAGCCCTCGGGACAGGATCTACGAGCAGTACTTC.

This chain connects TRBV29-1 to TRBJ1-1; TRBD1 might be the D (5 bases). There are 15 residues in the CDR3. The germline V gene encodes CDR1 SQVTM and CDR2 ANQGSEA. Between the trimmed V and J ends, which lost 3 bases and 5 bases, there was a span of 19 bases. CDR3 in DNA: TGCAGCGTTGACCTTGTAGATGGGGGAGGGACTGAAGCTTTCTTT. It specifies CSVDLVDGGGTEAFF.

This chain joins TRBV6-1 and TRBJ2-6; D possibly matches TRBD1 or TRBD2 (5 bases each). Germline CDR1 MNHNS, CDR2 SASEGT. The V gene lost 1 base and the J gene lost 0 bases, with 10 bases spanning the gap. The CDR3 has 17 residues. The DNA of the CDR3 is TGTGCCAGCAGTGAAGGAGGGGTGTCCTCTGGGGCCAACGTCCTGACTTTC. It is translated as CASSEGGVSSGANVLTF.

The V call is TRBV4-3, the J call TRBJ2-1; 11 bases are a match to TRBD2. The V gene's germline CDR1 is LGHNA and CDR2 YSLEER. The V gene end was trimmed by 4 bases and the J gene end by 6 bases; junction bases not matched to a gene: 11. The CDR3 length is 17 residues. CDR3 in amino acids: CASSPEILAGALNEQFF. CDR3 bases: TGCGCCAGCAGCCCGGAGATACTAGCGGGAGCCCTCAATGAGCAGTTCTTC.

V gene TRBV7-3 combines with J gene TRBJ2-5, with D perhaps being TRBD1 or TRBD2 (5 bases each). This CDR3 is 15 amino acids long. Germline CDR1 reads SGHTA; CDR2 reads FQGTGA. Trimming took off 4 bases at V and 5 bases at J, with 17 bases between the two ends. The CDR3 protein is CASSSGTVAHETQYF. CDR3 DNA sequence: TGTGCCAGCAGCTCCGGGACGGTTGCTCACGAGACCCAGTACTTC. Full variable domain (rest looked up from reference TRBV7-3 and TRBJ2-5): GAGVSQTPSNKVTEKGKYVELRCDPISGHTALYWYRQSLGQGPEFLIYFQGTGAADDSGLPNDRFFAVRPEGSVSTLKIQRTERGDSAVYLCASSSGTVAHETQYFGPGTRLLVL.

This chain connects TRBV5-4 to TRBJ2-1, with TRBD1 as a possible D gene (7 bases). V was clipped by 1 base and J by 9 bases, with 11 bases between them. Germline CDR1 reads SGHNT; CDR2 reads YYREEE (reference sequence). The CDR3 consists of 13 residues. As DNA, the CDR3 is TGTGCCAGCAGCTTGCGACAGGGAGGTGAGCAGTTCTTC. It specifies CASSLRQGGEQFF.

The chain couples TRBV7-9 to TRBJ2-7, with D tentatively TRBD1 (6 bases). Germline V gene data show CDR1 as SEHNR and CDR2 as FQNEAQ (reference sequence). Trimming left V 0 bases short and J 2 bases short, with 11 bases between. This CDR3 is built from 15 residues. The CDR3 reads CASSLAGQPAYEQYF. The CDR3 coding sequence is TGTGCCAGCAGCTTAGCAGGACAGCCAGCCTACGAGCAGTACTTC.

This clone was recorded a few times. The V call is TRBV5-1, the J call TRBJ1-2; D not certain. Trimming stripped 4 bases from V and 4 bases from J, with 11 bases between. This CDR3 spans 13 amino acids. CDR1 is SGHRS, CDR2 YFSETQ, per germline. CDR3: CASSRFDGYGYTF. CDR3 nucleotides: TGCGCCAGCAGCCGGTTTGATGGCTATGGCTACACCTTC.

This clone has only one observation. The chain's CDR3 is CSDLGGTGQETQYF. In nucleotides, the CDR3 is TGCAGCGACCTTGGCGGGACCGGTCAAGAGACCCAGTACTTC. The rearrangement links TRBV29-1 to TRBJ2-5; a weak D match, TRBD2 (6 bases). CDR1 and CDR2 (germline): SQVTM, ANQGSEA. This CDR3 contains 14 residues. Trimming shortened V by 7 bases and J by 2 bases, and 17 bases separated the two germline ends.

For this clone: One junction end disagrees with the germline gene, perhaps due to a read error. The rearrangement joins TRBV11-3 to TRBJ1-1; TRBD1 is a possible D gene (6 bases). CDR1 is SGHNT, CDR2 YENEEA, per germline. This CDR3 spans 15 amino acids. This chain's CDR3 is CASSSAGHGNAEAFF. The CDR3 coding sequence is TGTGCCAGCAGCTCCGCGGGACATGGGAACGCTGAAGCTTTCTTT.

This chain joins TRBV5-1 and TRBJ2-5; 8 nucleotides agree with TRBD2. The CDR3 runs 17 residues. Unmatched junction bases numbered 13, after V lost 1 base and J lost 5 bases. Germline assignment: CDR1 SGHRS and CDR2 YFSETQ. For the CDR3, the DNA is TGCGCCAGCAGCTTGAGATCAGGAGCGGGAGCTTGGGAGACCCAGTACTTC. Residues: CASSLRSGAGAWETQYF.

This clone was counted once. Here the CDR3 reads CASSLGLPSHEQYF. The CDR3 region has the DNA TGTGCCAGCAGCTTAGGTCTCCCAAGTCACGAGCAGTACTTC. The chain joins TRBV7-3 to TRBJ2-7, with D uncertain. The CDR3 is 14 amino acids. Trimming shortened V by 2 bases and J by 5 bases, and 13 bases separated the two germline ends. Germline CDR1 and CDR2: SGHTA and FQGTGA.

The chain couples TRBV18 to TRBJ2-7; D unclear. The V end lost 3 bases, the J end lost 2 bases, and 11 bases lay between the germline ends. Germline lookup yields CDR1 KGHSH and CDR2 LQKENI. The CDR3 length is 14 residues. CDR3 in amino acids: CASSPTRVAYEQYF. For the CDR3, the DNA is TGTGCCAGCTCACCCACCCGGGTGGCCTACGAGCAGTACTTC.

The chain couples TRBV7-8 to TRBJ1-2; D gene uncertain. Looked up from germline, CDR1 is SGHVS and CDR2 is FQNEAQ. This CDR3 region has 12 residues. V lost 0 bases to trimming and J lost 7 bases, with 6 bases between them. The CDR3 protein is CASSLAKGGYTF. CDR3 sequence (DNA): TGTGCCAGCAGCTTAGCGAAGGGTGGCTACACCTTC.

This chain links TRBV6-1 with TRBJ1-2, with unresolved D. Germline V lookup: CDR1 MNHNS, CDR2 SASEGT. The CDR3 extends over 13 amino acids. The V end was cut by 6 bases, the J end by 5 bases, with 13 bases between. The chain's CDR3 is CASRTQSPYGYTF. The CDR3, as DNA: TGTGCCAGCAGGACCCAGAGTCCATATGGCTACACCTTC.

The J gene is TRBJ2-7, the V gene TRBV28; 7 bases align to TRBD1. The V gene end was trimmed by 4 bases and the J gene end by 6 bases; junction bases not matched to a gene: 15. Germline assignment: CDR1 MDHEN and CDR2 SYDVKM. The CDR3 covers 16 residues. The CDR3: CASSSPGQPSLTEQYF. DNA of the CDR3: TGTGCCAGCAGTTCCCCGGGACAGCCGTCCCTCACCGAGCAGTACTTC.

This chain connects TRBV2 to TRBJ1-2, with TRBD1 matching over 7 bases. Germline CDR1 reads SNHLY; CDR2 reads FYNNEI. The trim removed 6 bases at V and 4 bases at J, leaving 8 bases unmatched. This CDR3 is 14 amino acids long. CDR3 amino acids: CASRSSTGSYGYTF. CDR3 nucleotide sequence: TGTGCCAGCAGATCCTCGACAGGGAGCTATGGCTACACCTTC.

The rearrangement uses TRBV2 and TRBJ2-1, with TRBD1 as a possible D gene (6 bases). V gave up 10 bases and J gave up 5 bases, with 15 bases separating them. There are 13 residues in the CDR3. Germline V gene data show CDR1 as SNHLY and CDR2 as FYNNEI. The CDR3 protein is CATPGQWNNEQFF. The CDR3 coding sequence is TGTGCCACCCCGGGACAATGGAACAATGAGCAGTTCTTC.